The 5 T cell receptor beta chains below were found in one sample sequenced in a study of T cell responses to AZD1222 COVID-19 vaccine. TCRdb's table, derived via immunoSEQ multiplex PCR, lists solely in-frame clones and lacks some. This table holds around 120,000 clones, 88% found once. Source: peripheral blood, taken on day 0 of AZD1222 vaccination. Receptor source: an adult in good health.

The DNA for the CDR3 is TGTGCCAGCAGCCCTTTTTTTTCCCCGGGACAGGGGAATTCACCCCTCCACTTT. Its protein is CASSPFFSPGQGNSPLHF. The rearrangement uses TRBV11-2 and TRBJ1-6; 10 bases match TRBD1. The CDR3 runs to 18 residues. Germline values: CDR1 SGHAT, CDR2 FQNNGV. Losses at the gene ends were 5 bases for V and 7 bases for J; bases not matched to a gene: 14.

This clone was detected once. V usage is TRBV11-2 and J usage is TRBJ2-3, with D maybe TRBD2 (6 bases). The CDR3 has 15 amino acids. Trimming cost V 2 bases and J 2 bases, with 11 bases left between them. CDR1 is SGHAT, CDR2 FQNNGV, per germline. The DNA for the CDR3 is TGTGCCAGCAGCTTACGGGGAGGTCCCACAGATACGCAGTATTTT. Protein: CASSLRGGPTDTQYF.

This clone appeared a single time. The J gene is TRBJ2-5, the V gene TRBV7-6, with TRBD2 identical over 12 bases. Germline CDR1 and CDR2: SGHVS and FNYEAQ. This CDR3 is built from 15 residues. Trimming cost V 6 bases and J 2 bases; bases outside gene matches: 4. The CDR3 region has the DNA TGTGCCAGCAGAACTAGCGGGGGGCTGCAAGAGACCCAGTACTTC. It codes for CASRTSGGLQETQYF.

This clone came up once. CDR3 coding DNA: TGCGCCAGCAGAGCGGGGAACACCGGGGAGCTGTTTTTT. This sequence encodes CASRAGNTGELFF. The chain links TRBV5-1 to TRBJ2-2; perhaps TRBD2 as D (6 bases). CDR1 is SGHRS, CDR2 YFSETQ, per germline. The CDR3 consists of 13 residues. V gave up 5 bases and J gave up 1 base, with 6 bases separating them.

The DNA for the CDR3 is TGTGCCAGCAGTTACTCGGGACGGAAAAGCAATCAGCCCCAGCATTTT. Translation: CASSYSGRKSNQPQHF. This chain links TRBV6-5 with TRBJ1-5; perhaps TRBD1 as D (5 bases). The CDR3 extends over 16 amino acids. CDR1 is MNHEY, CDR2 SVGAGI, per germline. The ends were cut back, 0 bases at V and 1 base at J, with 10 bases in the middle.